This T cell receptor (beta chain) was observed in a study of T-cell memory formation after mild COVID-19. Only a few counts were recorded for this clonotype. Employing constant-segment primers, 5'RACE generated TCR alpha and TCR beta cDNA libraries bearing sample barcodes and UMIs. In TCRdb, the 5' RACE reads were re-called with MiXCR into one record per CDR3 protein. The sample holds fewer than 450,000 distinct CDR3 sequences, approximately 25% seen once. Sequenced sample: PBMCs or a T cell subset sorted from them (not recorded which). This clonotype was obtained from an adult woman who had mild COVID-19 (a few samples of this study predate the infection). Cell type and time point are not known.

CDR3 sequence (DNA): TGTGCCTGGAGTGTAGATCCCCTCGGCGGCTACACCTTC. The encoded protein is CAWSVDPLGGYTF. This chain connects TRBV30 to TRBJ1-2; D is unresolved. CDR3 length equals 13 residues. The V end lost 0 bases, the J end lost 8 bases, and 13 bases lay between the germline ends. The germline CDR1 and CDR2 sequences are GTSNPN and SVGIG (reference sequence).